Each of the 10 T cell receptor beta chains below was sequenced from the same sample in a study of siplizumab effects on memory and regulatory T cells. The antigens these receptors bind are not known. Coculturing of the mixed lymphocyte reaction cells was performed at 37°C for 6 days. The table came from immunoSEQ multiplex PCR; TCRdb's copy has only in-frame clones and leaves some out. The table has 13,000 to 15,000 clones, around 49% seen once. Sequencing was done on a sample of CFSE-low (dividing) CD4+ T cells sorted from an allogeneic mixed lymphocyte reaction. Source of these receptors: a human donor in good health; the cells came from an allogeneic mixed lymphocyte reaction.

The V and J genes are TRBV7-2 and TRBJ2-5; possibly TRBD1 or TRBD2 for D (5 bases each). The DNA end favors TRBJ2-7, so the J call may be wrong. The germline V gene encodes CDR1 SGHTA and CDR2 FQGNSA. CDR3 length equals 14 residues. The CDR3 bases are TGTGCCAGCAGCTTAGTAGAGGGGCCCTACGAGCAGTACTTC. Translated, it gives CASSLVEGPYEQYF.

In this sample, this clone is medium-sized. The chain links TRBV18 to TRBJ1-1, with D perhaps TRBD1 (5 bases). Germline assignment: CDR1 KGHSH and CDR2 LQKENI. The CDR3 runs to 13 residues. V was clipped by 6 bases and J by 0 bases, with 8 bases between them. CDR3 protein: CASSSQVNTEAFF. Written as DNA, the CDR3 is TGTGCCAGCTCGTCACAGGTGAACACTGAAGCTTTCTTT.

The rearrangement links TRBV2 to TRBJ1-1, with D perhaps matching TRBD1 (6 bases). This CDR3 spans 11 amino acids. Per the germline V gene, CDR1 is SNHLY and CDR2 is FYNNEI. Trimming cost V 7 bases and J 7 bases, with 10 bases left between them. The CDR3 sequence is CASTRRGEAFF. The CDR3 nucleotides read TGTGCCAGCACCCGCAGGGGTGAAGCTTTCTTT.

This clone was picked up one time. The rearrangement links TRBV5-1 to TRBJ2-5; 7 bases align to TRBD2. Germline V gene sequence: CDR1 SGHRS, CDR2 YFSETQ. The CDR3 loop spans 13 amino acids. J was trimmed by 2 bases and V by 4 bases; bases with no gene match: 2. The CDR3 DNA is TGCGCCAGCAGCGATAGCGGGCAAGAGACCCAGTACTTC. Protein: CASSDSGQETQYF.

The chain has TRBV2 and TRBJ2-7; either TRBD1 or TRBD2 may fit D (6 bases each). From germline, CDR1 is SNHLY and CDR2 FYNNEI. The CDR3 consists of 14 residues. V lost 6 bases to trimming and J lost 12 bases, with 24 bases between them. For the CDR3, the DNA is TGTGCCAGCAGCAGACCCGGGACATCTCGGGGAGGGTACTTC. It codes for CASSRPGTSRGGYF.

The chain carries TRBV6-6 and TRBJ2-1, with a weak D call TRBD2 (5 bases). The V gene lost 6 bases and the J gene lost 6 bases, with 15 bases spanning the gap. The CDR3 is 14 amino acids. The germline V gene encodes CDR1 MNHNY and CDR2 SVGAGI (reference sequence). The CDR3 reads CASSTASRGNEQFF. CDR3 DNA: TGTGCCAGCAGCACGGCTAGCCGGGGCAATGAGCAGTTCTTC.

The chain links TRBV9 to TRBJ2-1; 8 bases line up with TRBD2. V trimming: 1 base; J trimming: 4 bases; junction bases outside the gene matches: 4. Germline V gives CDR1 SGDLS, CDR2 YYNGEE. The CDR3 has 15 amino acids. This chain's CDR3 is CASSVSGGPYNEQFF. Here the CDR3 DNA reads TGTGCCAGCAGCGTATCGGGAGGGCCTTACAATGAGCAGTTCTTC. The variable domain in full, completed from reference TRBV9 and TRBJ2-1, reads DSGVTQTPKHLITATGQRVTLRCSPRSGDLSVYWYQQSLDQGLQFLIQYYNGEERAKGNILERFSAQQFPDLHSELNLSSLELGDSALYFCASSVSGGPYNEQFFGPGTRLTVL.

This clone came up a few times. V is TRBV11-2 and J is TRBJ1-2, with TRBD1 matching over 10 bases. The V segment lost 4 bases and the J segment 7 bases; nucleotides outside the gene matches: 3. Germline CDR1 reads SGHAT; CDR2 reads FQNNGV. This CDR3 comprises 13 residues. The CDR3 here is CASSWDRGSGYTF. The CDR3 DNA follows: TGTGCCAGCAGCTGGGACAGGGGTTCTGGCTACACCTTC.

This clone was counted a few times. The chain employs TRBV11-3 and TRBJ2-1; 11 nucleotides match TRBD2. The CDR3 covers 17 residues. Per the germline V gene, CDR1 is SGHNT and CDR2 is YENEEA. J was trimmed by 0 bases and V by 2 bases; bases with no gene match: 3. In DNA form, the CDR3 reads TGTGCCAGCAGCTTAATTAGCGGGAGGGCCTCCTACAATGAGCAGTTCTTC. Residues: CASSLISGRASYNEQFF.

V and J are TRBV5-6 and TRBJ1-1, with D maybe TRBD1 (6 bases). CDR1 and CDR2 (germline): SGHDT, YYEEEE. Trimming cost V 7 bases and J 5 bases, with 12 bases left between them. The CDR3 runs 12 residues. CDR3 in amino acids: CASLGAGTEAFF. In DNA form, the CDR3 reads TGTGCCAGCTTGGGGGCGGGGACTGAAGCTTTCTTT.